This T cell receptor (beta chain) was observed in a study of blood T cells in healthy people across ages. For the study at large: Through template switching, about one barcoded beta molecule was captured per two T cells, as measured in model experiments. Overall study findings and caveats: PBMCs left unsorted prevented a conclusive naive versus antigen-experienced comparison. The recorded TCR beta diversity per million T cells decreased in a roughly linear manner with age.

Next came a second PCR, run for roughly 7 to 12 cycles, which used a sample-barcoded 5' primer along with a J-beta primer mix. A template-switch adaptor that had 12 random nucleotides put a tag on each cDNA molecule. TCRdb passed the 5' RACE reads through MiXCR, listing each CDR3 protein once. The table includes approximately 800,000 distinct CDR3 sequences, roughly 53% detected once. This clonotype was counted once. Its antigen is not identified. The CDR3 length is 17 residues. Germline V gene sequence: CDR1 DFQATT, CDR2 SNEGSKA (reference sequence). The sequence was obtained from an elderly man in good health. The chain links TRBV20-1 to TRBJ2-5, with 11 bases lining up with TRBD2. The J call may not be correct, given that the DNA end is closer to TRBJ2-7. The sequenced material came from blood. CDR3 sequence: CSARDRIAGGRTYEQYF. The CDR3 bases are TGCAGTGCTAGAGATCGGATAGCGGGAGGGAGAACCTACGAGCAGTACTTC.